This entry lists 8 T cell receptor beta chains sequenced from one sample in a study of OX40 agonist ivuxolimab in advanced cancers. Generated by immunoSEQ multiplex PCR, the TCRdb table keeps only in-frame clones and is missing some. The profile covers more than 65,000 clones, with 75% to 85% appearing a single time and 5% to 6.5% taken by the ten largest. The sample in question was CD4+ or CD8+ T cells sorted from blood, obtained in a trial of the OX40 agonist ivuxolimab. The source of these receptors is an adult with an advanced solid tumor such as melanoma, head and neck, liver or kidney cancer.

This chain connects TRBV29-1 to TRBJ1-2; D is possibly TRBD1 (5 bases). This CDR3 region has 11 residues. CDR1 is SQVTM, CDR2 ANQGSEA, per germline. The V and J ends lost 7 bases and 7 bases respectively, with 13 bases between them. This CDR3 reads CSGFQGFGYTF. CDR3 coding DNA: TGCAGCGGATTTCAGGGCTTTGGCTACACCTTC.

The V gene is TRBV11-3, the J gene TRBJ1-5; 8 nucleotides line up with TRBD1. CDR1 is SGHNT, CDR2 YENEEA, per germline. V shed 3 bases and J 4 bases; nucleotides not matched to a gene: 8. This CDR3 is 16 amino acids long. The CDR3 region is CASSLVGQGGNQPQHF. The DNA for the CDR3 is TGTGCCAGCAGCTTGGTCGGACAGGGCGGTAATCAGCCCCAGCATTTT.

This clone has just one count. The chain joins TRBV7-2 to TRBJ1-2, with 7 bases that match TRBD1. Trimming removed 5 bases from V and 3 bases from J; junction bases left unmatched: 3. The CDR3 totals 13 residues. The germline gives CDR1 SGHTA, CDR2 FQGNSA. CDR3 in DNA: TGTGCCAGCAGCCTCGGACAGGACTATGGCTACACCTTC. Translating gives CASSLGQDYGYTF.

This chain connects TRBV27 to TRBJ1-1; D not resolved. The CDR3 runs 13 residues. Per the germline V gene, CDR1 is MNHEY and CDR2 is SMNVEV (reference sequence). V lost 5 bases, J lost 2 bases, and 9 bases lay in between. CDR3: CASSQQTNTEAFF. As DNA, the CDR3 is TGTGCCAGCAGTCAACAAACCAACACTGAAGCTTTCTTT.

The J gene is TRBJ1-4, the V gene TRBV5-1, with a possible D match to TRBD1 (5 bases). Germline V gives CDR1 SGHRS, CDR2 YFSETQ. The CDR3 has 14 amino acids. Deletions cut 4 bases from V and 15 bases from J, with 22 bases between. In DNA form, the CDR3 reads TGCGCCAGCAGCCCCCTGGGGGAGTCCGGGCCTGTGTTTTTT. As protein: CASSPLGESGPVFF.

V and J are TRBV18 and TRBJ2-7, with 9 bases identical to TRBD2. Germline V gives CDR1 KGHSH, CDR2 LQKENI. The CDR3 is made up of 16 amino acids. J lost 6 bases, V lost 0 bases, and 9 bases had no gene match. CDR3: CASSPPGLAGPLEQYF. The CDR3, as DNA: TGTGCCAGCTCACCACCGGGGCTAGCGGGACCCCTCGAGCAGTACTTC.

V usage is TRBV19 and J usage is TRBJ1-2; D gene ambiguous. CDR3 length equals 14 residues. V shed 5 bases and J shed 4 bases, with 14 bases lying between them. The V gene's germline CDR1 is LNHDA and CDR2 SQIVND (reference sequence). The CDR3 region is CASSSRAGVYGYTF. The CDR3 DNA follows: TGTGCCAGTAGTTCGCGGGCAGGAGTCTATGGCTACACCTTC.

In DNA form, the CDR3 reads TGCGCCAGCAGTGAGAGACTCCTTGGGCCCAGAAACACTGAAGCTTTCTTT. Encoded protein: CASSERLLGPRNTEAFF. The chain employs TRBV10-1 and TRBJ1-1; the D is unclear. Trimming took 2 bases from V and 2 from J, leaving 18 bases between them. The germline V gene encodes CDR1 WNHNN and CDR2 SYGVQD (reference sequence). There are 17 residues in the CDR3.